This is a list of T cell receptor beta chains from one sample in a study of blood T cells in healthy people across ages. From the 5' RACE reads, TCRdb called clonotypes with MiXCR, one entry per CDR3 protein. The data contain 750,000 to 1,000,000 distinct CDR3 sequences, under 35% of them singletons. The data were also submitted as part of a second study, on T cells of mothers and their children.

Sequenced input: blood. The receptors were sampled from a middle-aged woman in good health. CDR3s include the opening cysteine and the closing phenylalanine or tryptophan. D genes are given only for firm matches. A clone size is listed for some rows: how often the clone was seen (once, few, many), or a class if it is expanded.

CDR3 DNA: TGTGCCAGCAGCCAACCAAGGTCAAGGGGGAGCAATGAGCAGTTCTTC
CDR3 protein: CASSQPRSRGSNEQFF
D gene: -
V gene: TRBV5-5
clone size: -
J gene: TRBJ2-1

CDR3 DNA: TGTGCCAGCAGTACAGAGAAGCCTGGAAACACCATATATTTT
CDR3 protein: CASSTEKPGNTIYF
D gene: -
V gene: TRBV6-5
clone size: -
J gene: TRBJ1-3

CDR3 DNA: TGTGCCACCAGCAGAGATCGGAGACTAGCGGGGGGGCTGGGAAATGAGCAGTTCTTC
CDR3 protein: CATSRDRRLAGGLGNEQFF
D gene: TRBD2
V gene: TRBV15
clone size: many
J gene: TRBJ2-1

CDR3 DNA: TGTGTCAGCAGCCCCGGACAGCAAGAGACCCAGTACTTC
CDR3 protein: CVSSPGQQETQYF
D gene: -
V gene: TRBV7-2
clone size: -
J gene: TRBJ2-5

CDR3 DNA: TGTGCCAGCAGCCAGCTCGAGCGGGATCGGTCACCCCTCCACTTT
CDR3 protein: CASSQLERDRSPLHF
D gene: -
V gene: TRBV7-2
clone size: few
J gene: TRBJ1-6

CDR3 DNA: TGCAGTGCTAGTGACGGGGGTACTTACAATGAGCAGTTCTTC
CDR3 protein: CSASDGGTYNEQFF
D gene: -
V gene: TRBV20-1
clone size: -
J gene: TRBJ2-1

CDR3 DNA: TGTGCCAGCAGCGCTTCAGGGCGGCCCTTAGCAGATACGCAGTATTTT
CDR3 protein: CASSASGRPLADTQYF
D gene: -
V gene: TRBV11-2
clone size: many
J gene: TRBJ2-3

CDR3 DNA: TGTGCCAGCAGTGAAGAGGGTCCGAGCTCCTACAATGAGCAGTTCTTC
CDR3 protein: CASSEEGPSSYNEQFF
D gene: -
V gene: TRBV2
clone size: -
J gene: TRBJ2-1

CDR3 DNA: TGTGCCAGCAGCTTAGTGGGCGGGGAGTTAGCGCCCTACGAGCAGTACTTC
CDR3 protein: CASSLVGGELAPYEQYF
D gene: -
V gene: TRBV7-2
clone size: few
J gene: TRBJ2-7

CDR3 DNA: TGTGCCAGCAGCCGGATGGTAGCGGGGCGTTACGAGCAGTACTTC
CDR3 protein: CASSRMVAGRYEQYF
D gene: TRBD2
V gene: TRBV7-2
clone size: few
J gene: TRBJ2-7

CDR3 DNA: TGTGCCAGCAGCTTTTTTGCCCAGATTGATAATGAAAAACTGTTTTTT
CDR3 protein: CASSFFAQIDNEKLFF
D gene: -
V gene: TRBV7-6
clone size: few
J gene: TRBJ1-4

CDR3 DNA: TGCAGTGTTAGGGAGAACTATGGCTACACCTTC
CDR3 protein: CSVRENYGYTF
D gene: -
V gene: TRBV20-1
clone size: -
J gene: TRBJ1-2

CDR3 DNA: TGCGCCAGCAGCGCAGGATCGGGACAGGGAAGCAATCAGCCCCAGCATTTT
CDR3 protein: CASSAGSGQGSNQPQHF
D gene: TRBD1
V gene: TRBV5-1
clone size: -
J gene: TRBJ1-5

CDR3 DNA: TGTGCCAGCAGGCCGGTCGGGGGGAACACCGGGGAGCTGTTTTTT
CDR3 protein: CASRPVGGNTGELFF
D gene: -
V gene: TRBV7-9
clone size: -
J gene: TRBJ2-2

CDR3 DNA: TGCAGTGCCCCCCGGGACGGGGGCTACGAGCAGTACTTC
CDR3 protein: CSAPRDGGYEQYF
D gene: -
V gene: TRBV20-1
clone size: many
J gene: TRBJ2-7

CDR3 DNA: TGTGCCAGCAGTGAAAGTATGGGTGCAACCCAGTACTTC
CDR3 protein: CASSESMGATQYF
D gene: -
V gene: TRBV2
clone size: -
J gene: TRBJ2-5

CDR3 DNA: TGTGCCACCAGTAGTTGGGCGGGGGGCGGCAATACGCAGTATTTT
CDR3 protein: CATSSWAGGGNTQYF
D gene: TRBD2
V gene: TRBV11-2
clone size: few
J gene: TRBJ2-3

CDR3 DNA: TGCAGTGCTAGAGGGCCGGAGGGATCAAATACGCAGTATTTT
CDR3 protein: CSARGPEGSNTQYF
D gene: -
V gene: TRBV20-1
clone size: -
J gene: TRBJ2-3

CDR3 DNA: TGTGCCAGCAGTCCGCCAAGGGCTAACTATGGCTACACCTTC
CDR3 protein: CASSPPRANYGYTF
D gene: -
V gene: TRBV28
clone size: -
J gene: TRBJ1-2

CDR3 DNA: TGTGCCAGCTCCCGGTCGGCGAGATTCTACGAGCAGTACTTC
CDR3 protein: CASSRSARFYEQYF
D gene: -
V gene: TRBV12-3/TRBV12-4
clone size: many
J gene: TRBJ2-7

CDR3 DNA: TGTGCCAGCTCCCGTCCGGGACAGGGGGCCGAGGGCTACACCTTC
CDR3 protein: CASSRPGQGAEGYTF
D gene: TRBD1
V gene: TRBV6-2/TRBV6-3
clone size: once
J gene: TRBJ1-2

CDR3 DNA: TGCGCCAGCCGATTAGCGGAAGAGACCCAGTACTTC
CDR3 protein: CASRLAEETQYF
D gene: -
V gene: TRBV5-1
clone size: few
J gene: TRBJ2-5

CDR3 DNA: TGTGCCAGCAGTTCCTTAACCGGAACCTACGAGCAGTACTTC
CDR3 protein: CASSSLTGTYEQYF
D gene: -
V gene: TRBV28
clone size: many
J gene: TRBJ2-7

CDR3 DNA: TGTGCCAGCAGCTTAGCGGCCGGTAGCAATCAGCCCCAGCATTTT
CDR3 protein: CASSLAAGSNQPQHF
D gene: -
V gene: TRBV7-9
clone size: few
J gene: TRBJ1-5

CDR3 DNA: TGTGCCAACAGGGGACAGGGTTACGAGCAGTACTTC
CDR3 protein: CANRGQGYEQYF
D gene: TRBD1
V gene: TRBV6-5
clone size: few
J gene: TRBJ2-7

CDR3 DNA: TGCGCCAGCAGCCCGGCTCGCTTGACAGGGCCAGAGACCCAGTACTTC
CDR3 protein: CASSPARLTGPETQYF
D gene: TRBD1
V gene: TRBV5-1
clone size: -
J gene: TRBJ2-5

CDR3 DNA: TGTGCCAGCAGCGACGGACAGGTGTCGAGCACTGAAGCTTTCTTT
CDR3 protein: CASSDGQVSSTEAFF
D gene: TRBD1
V gene: TRBV7-2
clone size: -
J gene: TRBJ1-1

CDR3 DNA: TGTGCCAGCAGCCCCTCGGGACAGGGCTTCAAGCAGTACTTC
CDR3 protein: CASSPSGQGFKQYF
D gene: TRBD1
V gene: TRBV3-1
clone size: many
J gene: TRBJ2-7

CDR3 DNA: TGTGCCAGCAGGGCTCCGGGGGTGTATTCTGAAGCTTTCTTT
CDR3 protein: CASRAPGVYSEAFF
D gene: -
V gene: TRBV2
clone size: -
J gene: TRBJ1-1

CDR3 DNA: TGTGCCAGCAGTAACCAGGGGTTGAGCTCCTACGAGCAGTACTTC
CDR3 protein: CASSNQGLSSYEQYF
D gene: -
V gene: TRBV2
clone size: many
J gene: TRBJ2-7

CDR3 DNA: TGTGCCAGCATAGTAGTCGGGACTAGCGGGGATAACTGGAATGAGCAGTTCTTC
CDR3 protein: CASIVVGTSGDNWNEQFF
D gene: TRBD2
V gene: TRBV2
clone size: many
J gene: TRBJ2-1

CDR3 DNA: TGTGCCAGCAGAGATGGACAGAACTATGGCTACACCTTC
CDR3 protein: CASRDGQNYGYTF
D gene: -
V gene: TRBV25-1
clone size: few
J gene: TRBJ1-2

CDR3 DNA: TGTGCCACCAGCAGAGATGGTCAGGGGGGAGGTAGCAATCAGCCCCAGCATTTT
CDR3 protein: CATSRDGQGGGSNQPQHF
D gene: TRBD1
V gene: TRBV15
clone size: -
J gene: TRBJ1-5

CDR3 DNA: TGTGCCAGCAGTTTCGGGGGTTGGAATCGGCCCCAGCATTTT
CDR3 protein: CASSFGGWNRPQHF
D gene: -
V gene: TRBV27
clone size: -
J gene: TRBJ1-5

CDR3 DNA: TGTGCCATCAGTCTAGCGGGGGGGGAGGATGAGCAGTTCTTC
CDR3 protein: CAISLAGGEDEQFF
D gene: TRBD2
V gene: TRBV10-3
clone size: many
J gene: TRBJ2-1

CDR3 DNA: TGCAGCGTCCGACATGGACAGGGGGCCTACGAGCAGTACTTC
CDR3 protein: CSVRHGQGAYEQYF
D gene: TRBD1
V gene: TRBV29-1
clone size: many
J gene: TRBJ2-7

CDR3 DNA: TGCGCCAGCAGCCAAGAGCTATCCTTGAACACTGAAGCTTTCTTT
CDR3 protein: CASSQELSLNTEAFF
D gene: -
V gene: TRBV4-3
clone size: -
J gene: TRBJ1-1

CDR3 DNA: TGTGCCAGCATTACTCAGCTCGGCTCTGGGGCCAACGTCCTGACTTTC
CDR3 protein: CASITQLGSGANVLTF
D gene: -
V gene: TRBV6-6
clone size: many
J gene: TRBJ2-6

CDR3 DNA: TGCGCCAGCAGTCGGACCGGGACAGGGGGCACCACCGGGGAGCTGTTTTTT
CDR3 protein: CASSRTGTGGTTGELFF
D gene: TRBD1
V gene: TRBV5-1
clone size: -
J gene: TRBJ2-2

CDR3 DNA: TGTGCCAGCAGCCAAGATGGGCCAGGCCCGCCCCACTTT
CDR3 protein: CASSQDGPGPPHF
D gene: -
V gene: TRBV14
clone size: once
J gene: TRBJ1-6

CDR3 DNA: TGTGCCAGCAGGGACCCGGGACAGGGGGCTGGCTACACCTTC
CDR3 protein: CASRDPGQGAGYTF
D gene: TRBD1
V gene: TRBV7-9
clone size: -
J gene: TRBJ1-2

CDR3 DNA: TGTGCCAGCAGCCTCGAAAATTGGGATACGCAGTATTTT
CDR3 protein: CASSLENWDTQYF
D gene: -
V gene: TRBV14
clone size: once
J gene: TRBJ2-3

CDR3 DNA: TGTGCCAGCAGTCCCATCGGACAGATTGAAGCTTTCTTT
CDR3 protein: CASSPIGQIEAFF
D gene: -
V gene: TRBV12-3/TRBV12-4
clone size: few
J gene: TRBJ1-1

CDR3 DNA: TGTGCCAGCACCTCAGGGGGCAGGGGACCCTACAATGAGCAGTTCTTC
CDR3 protein: CASTSGGRGPYNEQFF
D gene: TRBD1
V gene: TRBV12-3/TRBV12-4
clone size: few
J gene: TRBJ2-1

CDR3 DNA: TGTGCCAGCCTCCGACTAGCGGGTTGGAGGACCCAGCACTTC
CDR3 protein: CASLRLAGWRTQHF
D gene: -
V gene: TRBV21-1
clone size: -
J gene: TRBJ2-7

CDR3 DNA: TGTGCCAGCAGCTTAGATAGACAGTTAGGGGAGACCCAGTACTTC
CDR3 protein: CASSLDRQLGETQYF
D gene: -
V gene: TRBV7-2
clone size: many
J gene: TRBJ2-5